This T cell receptor (beta chain) derives from a study of T cell repertoires in cytomegalovirus infection. About the study: HLA-B-restricted CMV epitopes that are well studied were used alongside recently identified HLA-C-restricted ones. Study-wide findings and caveats: HLA-C-restricted CMV-specific TCR beta clonotypes were dominant in the ex vivo response.

Remarks on this clonotype: What it binds is unknown.

Germline CDR1 and CDR2: SGHVS and FNYEAQ. Between the trimmed V and J ends, which lost 6 bases and 3 bases, there was a span of 11 bases. The CDR3 loop spans 13 amino acids. TCRdb itself ran the reads through MiXCR, one entry per CDR3 protein. The sample comprises roughly 500,000 distinct CDR3 sequences, roughly a third of which are singletons, and roughly 16% rests with the top ten. The sequence was obtained from a human donor in good health (CMV status not recorded). Some clones in this sample may be carry-over from other donors' samples. The sequencing used cultured PBMCs, collected from culture after CMV antigen stimulation. The chain joins TRBV7-6 to TRBJ2-5, with D possibly being TRBD2 (5 bases). This CDR3 is CASRVGRKETQYF. The CDR3 DNA sequence: TGTGCCAGCAGAGTTGGGAGAAAAGAGACCCAGTACTTC.